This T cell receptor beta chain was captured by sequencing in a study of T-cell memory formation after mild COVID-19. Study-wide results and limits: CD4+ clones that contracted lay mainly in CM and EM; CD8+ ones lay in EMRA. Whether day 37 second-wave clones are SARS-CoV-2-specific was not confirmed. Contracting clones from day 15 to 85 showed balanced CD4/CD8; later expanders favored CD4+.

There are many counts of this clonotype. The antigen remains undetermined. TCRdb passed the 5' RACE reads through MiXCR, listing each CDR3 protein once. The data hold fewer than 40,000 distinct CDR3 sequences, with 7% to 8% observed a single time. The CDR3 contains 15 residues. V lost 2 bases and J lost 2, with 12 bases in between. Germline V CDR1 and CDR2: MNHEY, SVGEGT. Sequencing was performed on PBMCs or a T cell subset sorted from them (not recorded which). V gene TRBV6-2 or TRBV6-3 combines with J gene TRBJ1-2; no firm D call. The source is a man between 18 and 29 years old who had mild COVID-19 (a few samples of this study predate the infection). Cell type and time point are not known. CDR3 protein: CASSYDAGSNYGYTF. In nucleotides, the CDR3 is TGTGCCAGCAGTTACGACGCCGGATCAAACTATGGCTACACCTTC.